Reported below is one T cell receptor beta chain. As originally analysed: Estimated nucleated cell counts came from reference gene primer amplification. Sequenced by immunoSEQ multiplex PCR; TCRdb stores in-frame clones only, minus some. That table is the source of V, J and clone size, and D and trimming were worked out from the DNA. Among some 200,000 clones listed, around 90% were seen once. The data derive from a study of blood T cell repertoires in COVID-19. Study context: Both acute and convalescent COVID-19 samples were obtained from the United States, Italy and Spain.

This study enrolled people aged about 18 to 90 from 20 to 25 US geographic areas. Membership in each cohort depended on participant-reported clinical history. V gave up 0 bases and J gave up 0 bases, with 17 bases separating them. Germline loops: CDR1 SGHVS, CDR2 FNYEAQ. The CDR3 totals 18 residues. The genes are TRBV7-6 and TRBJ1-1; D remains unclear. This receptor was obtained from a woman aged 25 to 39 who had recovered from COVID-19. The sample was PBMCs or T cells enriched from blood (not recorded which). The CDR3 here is CASSLAGFQVGMNTEAFF. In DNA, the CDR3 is TGTGCCAGCAGCTTAGCGGGTTTCCAGGTCGGGATGAACACTGAAGCTTTCTTT.